The rows below give T cell receptor beta chains drawn from one sample of a study of blood T cell repertoires in COVID-19. TCRdb keeps only in-frame clones here, not all; method: immunoSEQ multiplex PCR. The sample carries 75,000 to 100,000 clones, roughly 90% recorded once. Input material: peripheral blood. These receptors came from a man aged 65 to 85 with acute or convalescent COVID-19. Both conserved end residues are part of each CDR3. D genes are given only for firm matches. Clone size is shown for a subset of rows, as once, few, many or a class of expanded clone.

TRBV5-1	TRBD2	-	TRBJ2-7	TGCGCCAGCAGCTACTATAGTAGCGGGGGATCCCCAACCTACGAGCAGTACTTC	CASSYYSSGGSPTYEQYF
TRBV4-3	TRBD1	-	TRBJ1-2	TGCGCCAGCAATCCGGGACAGGGGGGCTATGGCTACACCTTC	CASNPGQGGYGYTF
TRBV6-7	-	-	TRBJ1-2	TGTGCCAGCAGTTACTGGAGTTATGGCTACACCTTC	CASSYWSYGYTF
TRBV4-3	TRBD1	-	TRBJ1-5	TGCGCCAGCAGCCCGGGACAGGGGAGCTATAGCAATCAGCCCCAGCATTTT	CASSPGQGSYSNQPQHF
TRBV30	TRBD1	-	TRBJ2-7	TGTGCCTGGAGCCGGGACAGCTCCTACGAGCAGTACTTC	CAWSRDSSYEQYF
TRBV29-1	-	-	TRBJ1-5	TGCAGCGTTGGGACAGAGAATCAGCCCCAGCATTTT	CSVGTENQPQHF
TRBV19	TRBD2	-	TRBJ2-1	TGTGCCAGTAGTGGGTCGGGACTAGCGGAAAATGAGCAGTTCTTC	CASSGSGLAENEQFF
TRBV10-3	TRBD1	-	TRBJ1-4	TGTGCCATCAGTGAGTTGACAGGGGGCAGTGAAAAACTGTTTTTT	CAISELTGGSEKLFF
TRBV6-2/TRBV6-3	-	-	TRBJ2-3	TGTGCCAGCAGTCGGTTAGATACGCAGTATTTT	CASSRLDTQYF
TRBV7-2	TRBD1	-	TRBJ1-5	TGTGCCAGCAGCGTGACAGGGTTTCAGCCCCAGCATTTT	CASSVTGFQPQHF
TRBV7-2	TRBD1	-	TRBJ2-6	TGTGCCAGCAGCTTAGAGGGGGCGCGGGGGGCCAACGTCCTGACTTTC	CASSLEGARGANVLTF
TRBV5-1	-	once	TRBJ1-1	TGCGCCAGCAGCTTATCAACAGGATCCCCTCCAGCTTTCTTT	CASSLSTGSPPAFF
TRBV5-4	-	-	TRBJ1-6	TGTGCCAGCAGCGAGGACAGCCAGAATTCACCCCTCCACTTT	CASSEDSQNSPLHF
TRBV27	TRBD1	-	TRBJ1-6	TGTGCCAGCCGACAGGACAGGTTGGATAATTCACCCCTCCACTTT	CASRQDRLDNSPLHF
TRBV24-1	TRBD1	once	TRBJ2-1	TGTGCCACCGGAAGTGAGACAGGGGCCTACAATGAGCAGTTCTTC	CATGSETGAYNEQFF
TRBV9	TRBD2	-	TRBJ2-3	TGTGCCAGCAGCGACGATCTAGCGGGGGGACCCACGTATTTT	CASSDDLAGGPTYF
TRBV24-1	-	-	TRBJ2-2	TGTGCCACCAATAGGGGATCCTCGAACACCGGGGAGCTGTTTTTT	CATNRGSSNTGELFF
TRBV3-1/TRBV3-2	-	-	TRBJ1-5	TGTGCCAGCAGCCAAGGTAGAGGGTACCAGCCCCAGCATTTT	CASSQGRGYQPQHF
TRBV7-2	TRBD1	-	TRBJ1-6	TGTGCCAGCAGCTTAGCCACGACAGGGAACAATTCGCCCCTCCACTTT	CASSLATTGNNSPLHF
TRBV18	TRBD1	-	TRBJ1-3	TGTGCCAGCTCACCACCGGGACAGAGCTCTGGAAACACCATATATTTT	CASSPPGQSSGNTIYF
TRBV5-1	-	-	TRBJ1-1	TGCGCCAGCAGCTCCGGGACACCCAACACTGAAGCTTTCTTT	CASSSGTPNTEAFF
TRBV30	-	-	TRBJ1-6	TGTGCCTGGAGCAAGGAAGGGGTGGGTTCACCCCTCCACTTT	CAWSKEGVGSPLHF
TRBV5-4	-	-	TRBJ1-1	TGTGCCAGCAGCTTGGTCCGGGGGGAACTCGCTGAAGCTTTCTTT	CASSLVRGELAEAFF
TRBV24-1	-	-	TRBJ2-2	TGTGCCACCAGTGATTTGCAAGGGACTGCCCACGCGGTTGCCGGGGAGCTGTTTTTT	CATSDLQGTAHAVAGELFF
TRBV2	TRBD2	-	TRBJ2-7	TGTGCCAGCCTTCGTGATCGGGGGGCCTACGAGCAGTACTTC	CASLRDRGAYEQYF
TRBV6-5	TRBD1	-	TRBJ1-5	TGTGCCAGCAGGACCCGACAGGGCAAACAGCCCCAGCATTTT	CASRTRQGKQPQHF
TRBV19	TRBD1	few	TRBJ1-2	TGTGCCAGTAGTATTGTACAGGGGCCCAACTATGGCTACACCTTC	CASSIVQGPNYGYTF
TRBV2	-	-	TRBJ2-1	TGTGCCAGCAGTGAACAAGTTCAGGGAACTCGGGCCAACCTTCACAATGAGCAGTTCTTC	CASSEQVQGTRANLHNEQFF
TRBV10-3	-	-	TRBJ2-3	TGTGCCATCAGTGAGACCCAGCGGCACACAGATACGCAGTATTTT	CAISETQRHTDTQYF
TRBV7-2	-	-	TRBJ2-1	TGTGCCAGCAGCTTAGCTAACCTCGGGTTTGAGCAGTTCTTC	CASSLANLGFEQFF
TRBV5-1	-	-	TRBJ2-5	TGCGCCAGCAGCTTTGACAGCCAACAAGAGACCCAGTACTTC	CASSFDSQQETQYF
TRBV12-3/TRBV12-4	-	-	TRBJ2-2	TGTGCCAGCAGTACAGGAGCCCCCGGGGAGCTGTTTTTT	CASSTGAPGELFF
TRBV12-3/TRBV12-4	TRBD1	few	TRBJ1-1	TGTGCCAGCAGTCCGGGACAGGACGTGGCTTTCTTT	CASSPGQDVAFF
TRBV5-4	TRBD1	-	TRBJ2-7	TGTGCCAGCAGCTTGGTGACAGGGGGAGAGCAGTACTTC	CASSLVTGGEQYF
TRBV9	-	few	TRBJ1-4	TGTGCCAGCAGCGTAGGGGAGGGAAGGTTTTATGAAAAACTGTTTTTT	CASSVGEGRFYEKLFF
TRBV6-5	TRBD1	-	TRBJ1-2	TGTGCCAGCACCAGGGGGCATGATGGCTACACCTTC	CASTRGHDGYTF
TRBV6-5	TRBD1	-	TRBJ1-6	TGTGCCAGCAGTTCTACACAGGGGGTTCCCCTCCACTTT	CASSSTQGVPLHF
TRBV2	-	-	TRBJ2-3	TGTGTCAGCAATGCCGACTACACAGATACGCAGTATTTT	CVSNADYTDTQYF
TRBV7-2	-	-	TRBJ1-4	TGTGCCAGCAGCTTAGGGCGACAGGCGGCACTGTTTTTT	CASSLGRQAALFF
TRBV19	TRBD1	-	TRBJ1-2	TGTGCCAGTAGTTTTACCGGGACAGGGGTTGGCTACACCTTC	CASSFTGTGVGYTF
TRBV3-1/TRBV3-2	-	-	TRBJ2-1	TGTGCCAGCAGCCAAGGCCTAGCTGCAATAAAACCTCAGTTCTTC	CASSQGLAAIKPQFF
TRBV7-6	TRBD1	once	TRBJ2-7	TGTGCCAGCAGCTTACGTTTGGACAGGGGGGTGGCCGAGCAGTACTTC	CASSLRLDRGVAEQYF
TRBV7-2	-	-	TRBJ1-5	TGTGCCAGCAGCTTAGTCCTATCGATTAGTCAGCCCCAGCATTTT	CASSLVLSISQPQHF
TRBV3-1/TRBV3-2	-	-	TRBJ2-1	TGTGCCAGCAGCCAAGCTAGGCATGAGCAGTTCTTC	CASSQARHEQFF
TRBV5-4	-	-	TRBJ2-3	TGTGCCAGCAGCCCTGGAGGTTCTATGACTACAGATACGCAGTATTTT	CASSPGGSMTTDTQYF
TRBV5-5	TRBD1	-	TRBJ2-2	TGTGCCAGCAGCTTGGGGGACAGGGGTATCGGGGAGCTGTTTTTT	CASSLGDRGIGELFF